This T cell receptor beta chain was recorded in a study of human T cells and chemical hapten exposure. This clonotype turned up a few times. The starting material, unfractionated whole blood, was used for total RNA extraction. TCRdb re-called the 5' RACE reads with MiXCR, one entry per CDR3 protein. The data contain 110,000 or so distinct CDR3 sequences, roughly 18% of them singletons. The sequence came from a human donor in good health.

The CDR3 sequence: CASGQRAGQGSYNEQFF. The CDR3 DNA reads TGTGCTAGTGGTCAGAGAGCGGGACAAGGTTCCTACAATGAGCAGTTCTTC. This chain joins TRBV12-5 and TRBJ2-1, with D tentatively TRBD2 (7 bases). The V end lost 5 bases, the J end lost 1 base, and 18 bases lay between the germline ends. This CDR3 spans 17 amino acids. The V gene's germline CDR1 is LGHNT and CDR2 FRNRAP.